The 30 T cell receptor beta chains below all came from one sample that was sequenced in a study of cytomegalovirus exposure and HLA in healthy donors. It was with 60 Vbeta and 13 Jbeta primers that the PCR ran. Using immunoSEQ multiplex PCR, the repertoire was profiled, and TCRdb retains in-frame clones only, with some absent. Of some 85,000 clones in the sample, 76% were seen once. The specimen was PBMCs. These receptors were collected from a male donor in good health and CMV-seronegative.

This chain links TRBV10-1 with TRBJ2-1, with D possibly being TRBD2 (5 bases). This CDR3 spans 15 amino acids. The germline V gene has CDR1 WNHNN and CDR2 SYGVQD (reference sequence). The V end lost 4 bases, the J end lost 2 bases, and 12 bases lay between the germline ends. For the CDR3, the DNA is TGCGCCAGCAGTGCCTACCAGAGGGCCTACAATGAGCAGTTCTTC. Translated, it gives CASSAYQRAYNEQFF.

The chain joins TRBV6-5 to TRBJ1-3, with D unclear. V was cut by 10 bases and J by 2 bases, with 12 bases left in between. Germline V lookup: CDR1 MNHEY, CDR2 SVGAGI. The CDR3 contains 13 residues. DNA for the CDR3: TGTGCCACAAGGAGACTACCTGGAAACACCATATATTTT. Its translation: CATRRLPGNTIYF.

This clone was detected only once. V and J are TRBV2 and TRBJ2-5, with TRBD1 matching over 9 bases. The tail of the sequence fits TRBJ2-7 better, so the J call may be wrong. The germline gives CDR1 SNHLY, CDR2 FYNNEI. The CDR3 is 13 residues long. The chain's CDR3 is CASSYRDRDEQYF. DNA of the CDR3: TGTGCCAGCAGTTACCGGGACAGGGACGAGCAGTACTTC.

CDR3 residues: CASSLEISGPYNEQFF. CDR3 DNA sequence: TGCGCCAGCAGCTTGGAGATTAGCGGGCCTTACAATGAGCAGTTCTTC. The genes are TRBV5-1 and TRBJ2-1; 7 bases match TRBD2. The length of the CDR3 is 16 residues. V dropped 0 bases and J dropped 4; count of bases not matched to a gene: 7. Germline V gene data show CDR1 as SGHRS and CDR2 as YFSETQ.

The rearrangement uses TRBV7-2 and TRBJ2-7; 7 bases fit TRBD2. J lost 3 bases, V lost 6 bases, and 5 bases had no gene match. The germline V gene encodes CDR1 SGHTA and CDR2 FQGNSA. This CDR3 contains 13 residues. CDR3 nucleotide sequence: TGTGCCAGCAGTGGGGGGGGTTACTACGAGCAGTACTTC. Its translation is CASSGGGYYEQYF.

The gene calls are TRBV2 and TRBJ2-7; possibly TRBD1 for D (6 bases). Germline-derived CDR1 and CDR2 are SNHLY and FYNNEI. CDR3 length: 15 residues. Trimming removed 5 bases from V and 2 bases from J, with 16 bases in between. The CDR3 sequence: CASSRARQAAYEQYF. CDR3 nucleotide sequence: TGTGCCAGCAGTCGGGCAAGACAGGCGGCCTACGAGCAGTACTTC.

As DNA, the CDR3 is TGTGCCAGCAGTGGCCGGTTCGTAGCGGGGGGACCAGTCAAAGAGACCCAGTACTTC. It yields the protein CASSGRFVAGGPVKETQYF. The chain carries TRBV27 and TRBJ2-5; 10 positions agree with TRBD2. This CDR3 spans 19 amino acids. CDR1 is MNHEY, CDR2 SMNVEV, per germline (reference sequence). V trimming: 5 bases; J trimming: 3 bases; junction bases outside the gene matches: 18.

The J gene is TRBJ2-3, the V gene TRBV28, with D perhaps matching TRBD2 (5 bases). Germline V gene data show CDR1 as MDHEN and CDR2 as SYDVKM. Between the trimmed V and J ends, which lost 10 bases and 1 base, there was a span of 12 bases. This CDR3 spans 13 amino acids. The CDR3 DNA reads TGTGCCACACCCGGGGAGCGCACAGATACGCAGTATTTT. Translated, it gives CATPGERTDTQYF.

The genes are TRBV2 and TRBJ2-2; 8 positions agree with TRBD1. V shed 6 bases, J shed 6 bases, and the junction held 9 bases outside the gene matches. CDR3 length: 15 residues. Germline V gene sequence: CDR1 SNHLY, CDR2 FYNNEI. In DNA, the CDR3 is TGTGCCAGCAGAAATCAGGGGGCGATGCCCGGGGAGCTGTTTTTT. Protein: CASRNQGAMPGELFF.

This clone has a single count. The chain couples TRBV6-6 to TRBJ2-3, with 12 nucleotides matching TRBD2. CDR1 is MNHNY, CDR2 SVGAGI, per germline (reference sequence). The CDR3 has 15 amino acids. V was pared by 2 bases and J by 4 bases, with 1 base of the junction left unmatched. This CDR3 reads CASSYPSGGADTQYF. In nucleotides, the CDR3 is TGTGCCAGCAGTTACCCTAGCGGGGGGGCAGATACGCAGTATTTT.

The CDR3 loop reads CASSLSMDRGHEQYF. The CDR3 nucleotides are TGTGCCAGCAGTTTATCGATGGACAGGGGCCACGAGCAGTACTTC. The chain joins TRBV27 to TRBJ2-7; TRBD1 matches at 9 bases. The CDR3 is 15 residues long. V shed 0 bases, J shed 5 bases, and the junction held 5 bases outside the gene matches. Germline lookup yields CDR1 MNHEY and CDR2 SMNVEV (reference sequence).

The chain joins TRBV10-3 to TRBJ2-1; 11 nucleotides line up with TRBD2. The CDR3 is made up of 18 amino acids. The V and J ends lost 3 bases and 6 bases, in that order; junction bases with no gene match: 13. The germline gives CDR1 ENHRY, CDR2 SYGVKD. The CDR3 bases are TGTGCCATCAGTGACTGGACTAGCGGGCACCCCAGCATCAATGAGCAGTTCTTC. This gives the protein CAISDWTSGHPSINEQFF.

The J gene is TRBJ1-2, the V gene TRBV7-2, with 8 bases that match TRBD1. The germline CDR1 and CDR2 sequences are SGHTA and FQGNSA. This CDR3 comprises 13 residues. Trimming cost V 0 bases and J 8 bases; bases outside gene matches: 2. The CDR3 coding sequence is TGTGCCAGCAGCTTAGCCACAGGGGGGGGCTACACCTTC. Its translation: CASSLATGGGYTF. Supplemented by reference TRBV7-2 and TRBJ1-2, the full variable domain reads GAGVSQSPSNKVTEKGKDVELRCDPISGHTALYWYRQSLGQGLEFLIYFQGNSAPDKSGLPSDRFSAERTGGSVSTLTIQRTQQEDSAVYLCASSLATGGGYTFGSGTRLTVV.

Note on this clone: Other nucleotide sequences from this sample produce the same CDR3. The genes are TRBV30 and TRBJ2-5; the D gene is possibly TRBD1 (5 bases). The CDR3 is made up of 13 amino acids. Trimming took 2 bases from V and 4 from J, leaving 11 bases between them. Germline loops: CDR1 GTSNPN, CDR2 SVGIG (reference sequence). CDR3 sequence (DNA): TGTGCCTGGAGTCTGCATCAGGGAGAGACCCAGTACTTC. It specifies CAWSLHQGETQYF. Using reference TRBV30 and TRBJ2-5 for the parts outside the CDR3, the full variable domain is SQTIHQWPATLVQPVGSPLSLECTVEGTSNPNLYWYRQAAGRGLQLLFYSVGIGQISSEVPQNLSASRPQDRQFILSSKKLLLSDSGFYLCAWSLHQGETQYFGPGTRLLVL.

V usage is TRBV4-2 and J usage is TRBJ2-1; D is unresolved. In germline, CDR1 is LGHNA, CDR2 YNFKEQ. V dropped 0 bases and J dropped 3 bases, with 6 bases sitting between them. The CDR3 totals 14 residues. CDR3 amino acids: CASSQDLYYNEQFF. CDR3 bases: TGTGCCAGCAGCCAAGATCTCTACTACAATGAGCAGTTCTTC.

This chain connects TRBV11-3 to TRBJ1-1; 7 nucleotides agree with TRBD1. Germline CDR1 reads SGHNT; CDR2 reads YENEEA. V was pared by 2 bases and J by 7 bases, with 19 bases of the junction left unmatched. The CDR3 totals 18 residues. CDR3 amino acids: CASSLSPQNRGKEDEAFF. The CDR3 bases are TGTGCCAGCAGCTTATCGCCACAGAACAGGGGAAAAGAAGATGAAGCTTTCTTT. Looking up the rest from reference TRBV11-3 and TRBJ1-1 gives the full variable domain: EAGVVQSPRYKIIEKKQPVAFWCNPISGHNTLYWYLQNLGQGPELLIRYENEEAVDDSQLPKDRFSAERLKGVDSTLKIQPAELGDSAVYLCASSLSPQNRGKEDEAFFGQGTRLTVV.

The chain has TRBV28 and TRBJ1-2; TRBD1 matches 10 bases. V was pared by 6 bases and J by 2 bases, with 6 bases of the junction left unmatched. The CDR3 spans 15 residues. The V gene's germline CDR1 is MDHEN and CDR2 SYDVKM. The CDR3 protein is CASSPDRGRNYGYTF. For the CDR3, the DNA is TGTGCCAGCAGCCCCGACAGGGGGCGAAACTATGGCTACACCTTC.

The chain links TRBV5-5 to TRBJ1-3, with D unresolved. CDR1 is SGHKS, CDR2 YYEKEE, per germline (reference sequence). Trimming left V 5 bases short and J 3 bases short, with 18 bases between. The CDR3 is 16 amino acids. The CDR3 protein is CASSQGRLGLGNTIYF. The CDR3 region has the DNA TGTGCCAGCAGTCAAGGCAGGTTAGGCCTTGGAAACACCATATATTTT.

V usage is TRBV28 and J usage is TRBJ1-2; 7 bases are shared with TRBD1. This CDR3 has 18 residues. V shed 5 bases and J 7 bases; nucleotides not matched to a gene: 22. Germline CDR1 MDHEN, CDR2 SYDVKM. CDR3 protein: CASSTPTGPHEILSGYTF. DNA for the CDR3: TGTGCCAGCAGTACCCCGACAGGGCCTCATGAGATTCTGAGTGGCTACACCTTC.

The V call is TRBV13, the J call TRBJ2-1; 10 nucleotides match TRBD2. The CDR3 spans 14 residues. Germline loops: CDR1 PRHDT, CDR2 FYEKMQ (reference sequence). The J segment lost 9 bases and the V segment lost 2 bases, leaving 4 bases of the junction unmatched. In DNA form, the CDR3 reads TGTGCCAGCAGCTTACCGGTAGCGGGAGGTGAGCAGTTCTTC. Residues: CASSLPVAGGEQFF.

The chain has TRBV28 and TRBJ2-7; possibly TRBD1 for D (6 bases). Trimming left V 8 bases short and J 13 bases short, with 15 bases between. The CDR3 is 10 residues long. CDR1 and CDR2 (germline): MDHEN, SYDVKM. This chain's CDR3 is CASGGGRKYF. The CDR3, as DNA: TGTGCCAGCGGGGGCGGGCGGAAATACTTC.

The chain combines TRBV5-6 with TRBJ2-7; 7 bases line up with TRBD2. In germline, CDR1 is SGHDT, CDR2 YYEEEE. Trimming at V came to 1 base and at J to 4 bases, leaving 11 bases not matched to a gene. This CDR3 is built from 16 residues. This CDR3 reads CASSLIGGGPQYEQYF. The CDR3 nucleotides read TGTGCCAGCAGCTTGATTGGGGGAGGGCCTCAGTACGAGCAGTACTTC.

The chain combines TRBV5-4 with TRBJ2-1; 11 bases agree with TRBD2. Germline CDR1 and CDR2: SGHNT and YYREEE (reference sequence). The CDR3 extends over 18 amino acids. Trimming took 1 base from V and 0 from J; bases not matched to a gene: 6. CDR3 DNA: TGTGCCAGCAGCTTGAGTCTAGCGGGAGGCATCTCCTACAATGAGCAGTTCTTC. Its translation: CASSLSLAGGISYNEQFF.

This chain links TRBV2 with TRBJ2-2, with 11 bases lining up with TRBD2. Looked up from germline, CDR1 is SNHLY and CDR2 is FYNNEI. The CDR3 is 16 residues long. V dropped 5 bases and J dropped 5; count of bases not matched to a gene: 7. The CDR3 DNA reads TGTGCCAGCAGTACACGGACTAGCGGGCCTACCGGGGAGCTGTTTTTT. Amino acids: CASSTRTSGPTGELFF. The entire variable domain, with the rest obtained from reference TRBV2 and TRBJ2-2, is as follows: EPEVTQTPSHQVTQMGQEVILRCVPISNHLYFYWYRQILGQKVEFLVSFYNNEISEKSEIFDDQFSVERPDGSNFTLKIRSTKLEDSAMYFCASSTRTSGPTGELFFGEGSRLTVL.

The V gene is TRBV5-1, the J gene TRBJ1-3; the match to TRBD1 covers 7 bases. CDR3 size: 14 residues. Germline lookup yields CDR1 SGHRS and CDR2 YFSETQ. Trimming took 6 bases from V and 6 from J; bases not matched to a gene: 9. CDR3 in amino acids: CASNPGQLENTIYF. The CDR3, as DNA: TGCGCCAGCAACCCGGGACAGCTCGAAAACACCATATATTTT. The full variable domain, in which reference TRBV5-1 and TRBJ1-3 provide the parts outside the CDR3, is KAGVTQTPRYLIKTRGQQVTLSCSPISGHRSVSWYQQTPGQGLQFLFEYFSETQRNKGNFPGRFSGRQFSNSRSEMNVSTLELGDSALYLCASNPGQLENTIYFGEGSWLTVV.

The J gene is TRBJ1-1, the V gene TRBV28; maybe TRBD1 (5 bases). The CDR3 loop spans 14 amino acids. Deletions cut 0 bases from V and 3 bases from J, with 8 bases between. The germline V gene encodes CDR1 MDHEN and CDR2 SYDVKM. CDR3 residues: CASSLWARDTEAFF. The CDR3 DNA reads TGTGCCAGCAGTTTATGGGCCAGGGACACTGAAGCTTTCTTT.

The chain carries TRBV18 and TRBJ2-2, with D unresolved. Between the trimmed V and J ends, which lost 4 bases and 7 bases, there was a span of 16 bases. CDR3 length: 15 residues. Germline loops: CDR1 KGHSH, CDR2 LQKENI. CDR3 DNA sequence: TGTGCCAGCTCACGAACCAGTGATAACCTCGGGGAGCTGTTTTTT. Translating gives CASSRTSDNLGELFF.

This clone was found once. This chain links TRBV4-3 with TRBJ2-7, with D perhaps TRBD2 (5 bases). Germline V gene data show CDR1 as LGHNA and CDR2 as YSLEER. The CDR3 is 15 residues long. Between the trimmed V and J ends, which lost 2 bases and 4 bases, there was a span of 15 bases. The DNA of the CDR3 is TGCGCCAGCAGCCAAACCGGCGGGCTAGGGTACGAGCAGTACTTC. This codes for CASSQTGGLGYEQYF.

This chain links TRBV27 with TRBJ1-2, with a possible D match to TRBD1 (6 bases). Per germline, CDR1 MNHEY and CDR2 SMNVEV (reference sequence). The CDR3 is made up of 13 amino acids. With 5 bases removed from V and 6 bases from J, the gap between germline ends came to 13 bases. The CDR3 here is CASSITRGNGYTF. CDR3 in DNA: TGTGCCAGCAGTATAACAAGGGGGAATGGCTACACCTTC.

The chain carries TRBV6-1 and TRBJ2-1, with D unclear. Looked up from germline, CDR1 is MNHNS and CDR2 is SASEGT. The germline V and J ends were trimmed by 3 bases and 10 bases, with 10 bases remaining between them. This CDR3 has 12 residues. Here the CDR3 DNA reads TGTGCCAGCAGTGATCTTACAACGGAGCAGTTCTTC. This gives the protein CASSDLTTEQFF.